One and the same sample provided the 30 T cell receptor beta chains below, sequenced in a study of shared clonotypes between healthy human individuals. Sequenced by immunoSEQ multiplex PCR; TCRdb stores in-frame clones only, minus some. This sample yields under 750,000 clones, of which roughly two thirds are seen a single time; more than 1.5% belongs to the top ten. Sequencing was performed on memory CD4+ T cells sorted from blood. As to subset: CD45RA-negative fraction. The receptors derive from a woman younger than 45 in good health.

As for this clone: Distinct nucleotide sequences in the sample also encode this CDR3. The chain joins TRBV28 to TRBJ2-7; no definite D call. Germline V CDR1 and CDR2: MDHEN, SYDVKM. The germline V and J ends were trimmed by 2 bases and 3 bases, with 5 bases remaining between them. The CDR3 runs to 12 residues. This CDR3 is CASSLRRYEQYF. The DNA of the CDR3 is TGTGCCAGCAGTTTACGACGCTACGAGCAGTACTTC.

The chain joins TRBV6-5 to TRBJ2-3; D unclear. Germline V gene data show CDR1 as MNHEY and CDR2 as SVGAGI. V was clipped by 4 bases and J by 1 base, with 6 bases between them. The CDR3 is 13 amino acids. The CDR3 sequence: CASSLARTDTQYF. The CDR3 bases are TGTGCCAGCAGTTTAGCCCGCACAGATACGCAGTATTTT.

The rearrangement uses TRBV10-3 and TRBJ1-2, with TRBD1 as a possible D gene (6 bases). Germline assignment: CDR1 ENHRY and CDR2 SYGVKD. The CDR3 contains 14 residues. Trimming stripped 7 bases from V and 0 bases from J, with 12 bases between. The CDR3 DNA reads as TGTGCCATCACCCAGGACAGTTCTAACTATGGCTACACCTTC. Translated, it gives CAITQDSSNYGYTF.

This sequence joins TRBV15 and TRBJ2-7; possible D gene TRBD2, 5 bases. CDR3 length equals 14 residues. Trimming removed 1 base from V and 2 bases from J, with 9 bases in between. Germline values: CDR1 LNHNV, CDR2 YYDKDF (reference sequence). CDR3 sequence: CATSRAGRPYEQYF. The CDR3 nucleotides are TGTGCCACCAGCAGAGCGGGAAGGCCCTACGAGCAGTACTTC.

The chain employs TRBV7-3 and TRBJ2-1; 7 bases are a match to TRBD1. The CDR3 spans 16 residues. Germline V gene lookup returns CDR1 SGHTA and CDR2 FQGTGA. V trimming: 1 base; J trimming: 0 bases; junction bases outside the gene matches: 3. CDR3 sequence reads: CASSLMGQSSYNEQFF. The CDR3, as DNA: TGTGCCAGCAGCTTAATGGGACAGAGCTCCTACAATGAGCAGTTCTTC.

The chain couples TRBV19 to TRBJ2-7; 7 bases match TRBD1. Germline V lookup: CDR1 LNHDA, CDR2 SQIVND (reference sequence). V lost 7 bases to trimming and J lost 2 bases; unmatched junction nucleotides: 8. The CDR3 is 14 amino acids. CDR3 DNA: TGTGCCAGTAAAGCGGACAGGAGGACCTACGAGCAGTACTTC. This encodes CASKADRRTYEQYF.

The J gene is TRBJ2-2, the V gene TRBV5-1; possible D gene TRBD1, 6 bases. Trimming pared 0 bases from V and 0 bases from J, leaving 9 bases between. This CDR3 contains 16 residues. Germline CDR1 and CDR2: SGHRS and YFSETQ. The CDR3 DNA reads as TGCGCCAGCAGCTTGGCAGGGGAAGCGAACACCGGGGAGCTGTTTTTT. Residues: CASSLAGEANTGELFF.

The genes are TRBV14 and TRBJ2-7, with 9 bases matching TRBD1. V shed 4 bases and J 3 bases; nucleotides not matched to a gene: 10. Germline lookup yields CDR1 SGHDN and CDR2 FVKESK. The CDR3 is made up of 16 amino acids. In DNA, the CDR3 is TGTGCCAGCAGCCGGTTACCGGGACAGGGCGACTACGAGCAGTACTTC. Translating it yields CASSRLPGQGDYEQYF. Full variable domain (remainder filled in from reference TRBV14 and TRBJ2-7): EAGVTQFPSHSVIEKGQTVTLRCDPISGHDNLYWYRRVMGKEIKFLLHFVKESKQDESGMPNNRFLAERTGGTYSTLKVQPAELEDSGVYFCASSRLPGQGDYEQYFGPGTRLTVT.

The rearrangement uses TRBV18 and TRBJ1-5; no definite D call. V was pared by 2 bases and J by 5 bases, with 7 bases between. CDR3 size: 13 residues. The germline gives CDR1 KGHSH, CDR2 LQKENI. The CDR3 loop is CASSPEADQPQHF. The CDR3 coding sequence is TGTGCCAGCTCACCAGAAGCCGATCAGCCCCAGCATTTT.

The chain combines TRBV10-3 with TRBJ1-4; D call uncertain. CDR1 is ENHRY and CDR2 is SYGVKD in the germline V gene. The CDR3 spans 14 residues. V lost 3 bases and J 7 bases, leaving 12 bases between the germline ends. As DNA, the CDR3 is TGTGCCATCAGTGATGGTGGAGACACTGAAAAACTGTTTTTT. Its protein product is CAISDGGDTEKLFF.

As for this clone: Other DNA sequences in the same sample also yield this CDR3. The rearrangement links TRBV18 to TRBJ2-3; 8 bases agree with TRBD1. The germline V gene has CDR1 KGHSH and CDR2 LQKENI. The V gene end was trimmed by 3 bases and the J gene end by 0 bases; junction bases not matched to a gene: 5. This CDR3 region has 16 residues. The CDR3 DNA sequence: TGTGCCAGCTCACCCCGACAGGGGTCAAGCACAGATACGCAGTATTTT. It codes for CASSPRQGSSTDTQYF.

The chain carries TRBV27 and TRBJ2-1, with 9 bases identical to TRBD2. V lost 2 bases, J lost 8 bases, and 7 bases stayed unmatched. Germline V gives CDR1 MNHEY, CDR2 SMNVEV (reference sequence). The CDR3 is made up of 15 amino acids. The CDR3 is CASSLSAGGPYEQFF. The CDR3 DNA follows: TGTGCCAGCAGTTTAAGCGCGGGAGGGCCTTATGAGCAGTTCTTC.

The CDR3 protein is CASSSIAPGGGYEQFF. CDR3 in DNA: TGCGCCAGCAGCTCCATAGCACCGGGGGGAGGTTATGAGCAGTTCTTC. This chain links TRBV5-1 with TRBJ2-1; TRBD2 matches at 7 bases. The CDR3 sequence is 16 residues long. The V and J ends lost 3 bases and 8 bases, in that order; junction bases with no gene match: 14. The germline gives CDR1 SGHRS, CDR2 YFSETQ.

The chain combines TRBV28 with TRBJ1-1, with 8 bases aligning to TRBD1. This CDR3 spans 13 amino acids. The germline V gene encodes CDR1 MDHEN and CDR2 SYDVKM. V dropped 6 bases and J dropped 4; count of bases not matched to a gene: 4. The CDR3 protein is CASRRTGTTEAFF. In DNA form, the CDR3 reads TGTGCCAGCAGGAGGACAGGGACCACTGAAGCTTTCTTT. Together with reference TRBV28 and TRBJ1-1, the CDR3 gives the full variable domain: DVKVTQSSRYLVKRTGEKVFLECVQDMDHENMFWYRQDPGLGLRLIYFSYDVKMKEKGDIPEGYSVSREKKERFSLILESASTNQTSMYLCASRRTGTTEAFFGQGTRLTVV.

The rearrangement links TRBV6-6 to TRBJ1-5; no definite D call. V dropped 6 bases and J dropped 6 bases, with 15 bases sitting between them. The CDR3 length is 14 residues. Germline V CDR1 and CDR2: MNHNY, SVGAGI (reference sequence). The CDR3 region has the DNA TGTGCCAGCAGCCAACAAACGGGCCGTCAGCCCCAGCATTTT. It translates to CASSQQTGRQPQHF.

On this clone: The sample carries other DNA sequences with the same CDR3. The J gene is TRBJ2-5, the V gene TRBV7-6; D unclear. This CDR3 spans 11 amino acids. V was clipped by 2 bases and J by 5 bases, with 3 bases between them. Per the germline V gene, CDR1 is SGHVS and CDR2 is FNYEAQ. Written as DNA, the CDR3 is TGTGCCAGCAGCTTAAGCGAGACCCAGTACTTC. It codes for CASSLSETQYF. Drawing the rest from reference TRBV7-6 and TRBJ2-5, the complete variable domain is GAGVSQSPRYKVTKRGQDVALRCDPISGHVSLYWYRQALGQGPEFLTYFNYEAQQDKSGLPNDRFSAERPEGSISTLTIQRTEQRDSAMYRCASSLSETQYFGPGTRLLVL.

The V gene is TRBV7-2, the J gene TRBJ2-7; the D is unclear. V lost 2 bases, J lost 4 bases, and 6 bases lay in between. The CDR3 is 12 amino acids. Germline lookup yields CDR1 SGHTA and CDR2 FQGNSA. The CDR3 loop reads CASSLRLYEQYF. CDR3 sequence (DNA): TGTGCCAGCAGCTTAAGATTGTACGAGCAGTACTTC.

The V gene is TRBV2, the J gene TRBJ2-3; 9 bases are a match to TRBD1. In germline, CDR1 is SNHLY, CDR2 FYNNEI. CDR3 length: 13 residues. V lost 7 bases, J lost 6 bases, and 5 bases stayed unmatched. The CDR3: CASIGQGPDTQYF. In DNA, the CDR3 is TGTGCCAGCATTGGACAGGGGCCCGATACGCAGTATTTT.

This clone has a handful of counts. The chain couples TRBV28 to TRBJ2-1, with D maybe TRBD2 (6 bases). Germline assignment: CDR1 MDHEN and CDR2 SYDVKM. The CDR3 has 15 residues. Trimming cost V 6 bases and J 10 bases, with 22 bases left between them. The CDR3 region has the DNA TGTGCCAGCAGGCCGACGCAACTAGCCGGAATAGAGCAGTTCTTC. Encoded protein: CASRPTQLAGIEQFF. Supplemented by reference TRBV28 and TRBJ2-1, the full variable domain reads DVKVTQSSRYLVKRTGEKVFLECVQDMDHENMFWYRQDPGLGLRLIYFSYDVKMKEKGDIPEGYSVSREKKERFSLILESASTNQTSMYLCASRPTQLAGIEQFFGPGTRLTVL.

This chain links TRBV7-2 with TRBJ1-1; a weak D match, TRBD1 (6 bases). The germline CDR1 and CDR2 sequences are SGHTA and FQGNSA. Trimming left V 6 bases short and J 2 bases short, with 10 bases between. The CDR3 spans 13 residues. CDR3 DNA sequence: TGTGCCAGCAGTTTCAGGGGCAACACTGAAGCTTTCTTT. As protein: CASSFRGNTEAFF.

The rearrangement joins TRBV7-9 to TRBJ1-1, with TRBD1 identical over 10 bases. V shed 6 bases and J 5 bases; nucleotides not matched to a gene: 18. The CDR3 is made up of 18 amino acids. CDR1 is SEHNR and CDR2 is FQNEAQ in the germline V gene (reference sequence). This CDR3 reads CASRLSGTGASSPTEAFF. The DNA of the CDR3 is TGTGCCAGCAGACTGTCCGGGACAGGGGCCTCTTCACCTACTGAAGCTTTCTTT.

The rearrangement links TRBV19 to TRBJ2-3, with TRBD1 matching 8 bases. The CDR3 contains 14 residues. Per the germline V gene, CDR1 is LNHDA and CDR2 is SQIVND (reference sequence). Trimming cost V 6 bases and J 2 bases; bases outside gene matches: 4. CDR3 sequence reads: CASRPGQDTDTQYF. Written as DNA, the CDR3 is TGTGCCAGTAGACCGGGACAGGACACAGATACGCAGTATTTT.

This clone has a count of ten or more. This rearrangement joins TRBV29-1 to TRBJ2-3, with D possibly TRBD2 on 5 matching bases. Germline CDR1 and CDR2: SQVTM and ANQGSEA. The CDR3 totals 12 residues. Trimming left V 4 bases short and J 2 bases short, with 7 bases between. The CDR3 nucleotides read TGCAGCGTTGCCCGGGACACAGATACGCAGTATTTT. Translation gives CSVARDTDTQYF.

This rearrangement joins TRBV5-1 to TRBJ2-7, with no clear D. The CDR3 consists of 15 residues. With 0 bases removed from V and 0 bases from J, the gap between germline ends came to 10 bases. Looked up from germline, CDR1 is SGHRS and CDR2 is YFSETQ. CDR3 sequence (DNA): TGCGCCAGCAGCTTGGGTCCAGGAATCTCCTACGAGCAGTACTTC. Its protein is CASSLGPGISYEQYF.

The chain joins TRBV6-5 to TRBJ2-5; D remains ambiguous. The CDR3 contains 12 residues. Germline V gives CDR1 MNHEY, CDR2 SVGAGI. V was clipped by 0 bases and J by 2 bases, with 1 base between them. The CDR3 bases are TGTGCCAGCAGTTACTCGCAAGAGACCCAGTACTTC. Its translation is CASSYSQETQYF.

Comment on this clone: The sample contains more than one DNA sequence encoding this CDR3. The genes are TRBV11-2 and TRBJ1-3; D may be TRBD1 (5 bases). V was trimmed by 5 bases and J by 1 base, leaving 9 bases between them. The CDR3 totals 14 residues. Germline CDR1 SGHAT, CDR2 FQNNGV. In DNA, the CDR3 is TGTGCCAGCAGCCTAGGGACTTCTGGAAACACCATATATTTT. Protein sequence: CASSLGTSGNTIYF.

The chain couples TRBV28 to TRBJ1-4; D possibly corresponds to TRBD1 (5 bases). The CDR3 is 17 amino acids. V lost 3 bases and J lost 0, with 14 bases in between. The germline V gene encodes CDR1 MDHEN and CDR2 SYDVKM. CDR3 loop: CASSLRPGRATNEKLFF. The CDR3 nucleotides read TGTGCCAGCAGTTTGCGACCGGGACGGGCAACTAATGAAAAACTGTTTTTT.

A note on this clone: The same CDR3 can be traced to other DNA sequences in this sample. The chain links TRBV19 to TRBJ1-1; 7 nucleotides align to TRBD1. Germline CDR1 is LNHDA and CDR2 is SQIVND (reference sequence). CDR3 length equals 13 residues. The J segment lost 1 base and the V segment lost 6 bases, leaving 2 bases of the junction unmatched. CDR3 sequence: CASSRTGNTEAFF. The CDR3 DNA is TGTGCCAGTAGCCGGACAGGGAACACTGAAGCTTTCTTT. The entire variable domain, with the rest obtained from reference TRBV19 and TRBJ1-1, is as follows: DGGITQSPKYLFRKEGQNVTLSCEQNLNHDAMYWYRQDPGQGLRLIYYSQIVNDFQKGDIAEGYSVSREKKESFPLTVTSAQKNPTAFYLCASSRTGNTEAFFGQGTRLTVV.

The V call is TRBV19, the J call TRBJ1-1, with a tentative D call TRBD1 (6 bases). Per the germline V gene, CDR1 is LNHDA and CDR2 is SQIVND (reference sequence). The CDR3 totals 12 residues. The V gene lost 5 bases and the J gene lost 6 bases, with 10 bases spanning the gap. CDR3 in DNA: TGTGCCAGTAGTGCTACAGGGCCTGAAGCTTTCTTT. Translation gives CASSATGPEAFF.

In DNA form, the CDR3 reads TGTGCCAGCAGCTTCGCCCTGTCTTTGGGGTCGCCGGGCTACAATGAGCAGTTCTTC. Its protein is CASSFALSLGSPGYNEQFF. The V and J genes are TRBV11-2 and TRBJ2-1; D ambiguous. V shed 3 bases and J shed 3 bases, with 24 bases lying between them. This CDR3 has 19 residues. CDR1 is SGHAT and CDR2 is FQNNGV in the germline V gene.